This TCR beta chain comes out of a study of control samples from healthy donors and cancer patients. Generated by immunoSEQ multiplex PCR, the TCRdb table keeps only in-frame clones and is missing some. Here the sample spans around 120,000 clones, more than 70% being singletons. Trimming pared 0 bases from V and 0 bases from J, leaving 6 bases between. Germline CDR1 is SGHDT and CDR2 is YYEEEE. This CDR3 comprises 15 residues. This clonotype was obtained from a woman between 65 and 79 years old in good health. Sequences were obtained from blood. This chain connects TRBV5-6 to TRBJ2-2; no clear D. CDR3 nucleotide sequence: TGTGCCAGCAGCTTGGGACACTCGAACACCGGGGAGCTGTTTTTT. Protein sequence: CASSLGHSNTGELFF.